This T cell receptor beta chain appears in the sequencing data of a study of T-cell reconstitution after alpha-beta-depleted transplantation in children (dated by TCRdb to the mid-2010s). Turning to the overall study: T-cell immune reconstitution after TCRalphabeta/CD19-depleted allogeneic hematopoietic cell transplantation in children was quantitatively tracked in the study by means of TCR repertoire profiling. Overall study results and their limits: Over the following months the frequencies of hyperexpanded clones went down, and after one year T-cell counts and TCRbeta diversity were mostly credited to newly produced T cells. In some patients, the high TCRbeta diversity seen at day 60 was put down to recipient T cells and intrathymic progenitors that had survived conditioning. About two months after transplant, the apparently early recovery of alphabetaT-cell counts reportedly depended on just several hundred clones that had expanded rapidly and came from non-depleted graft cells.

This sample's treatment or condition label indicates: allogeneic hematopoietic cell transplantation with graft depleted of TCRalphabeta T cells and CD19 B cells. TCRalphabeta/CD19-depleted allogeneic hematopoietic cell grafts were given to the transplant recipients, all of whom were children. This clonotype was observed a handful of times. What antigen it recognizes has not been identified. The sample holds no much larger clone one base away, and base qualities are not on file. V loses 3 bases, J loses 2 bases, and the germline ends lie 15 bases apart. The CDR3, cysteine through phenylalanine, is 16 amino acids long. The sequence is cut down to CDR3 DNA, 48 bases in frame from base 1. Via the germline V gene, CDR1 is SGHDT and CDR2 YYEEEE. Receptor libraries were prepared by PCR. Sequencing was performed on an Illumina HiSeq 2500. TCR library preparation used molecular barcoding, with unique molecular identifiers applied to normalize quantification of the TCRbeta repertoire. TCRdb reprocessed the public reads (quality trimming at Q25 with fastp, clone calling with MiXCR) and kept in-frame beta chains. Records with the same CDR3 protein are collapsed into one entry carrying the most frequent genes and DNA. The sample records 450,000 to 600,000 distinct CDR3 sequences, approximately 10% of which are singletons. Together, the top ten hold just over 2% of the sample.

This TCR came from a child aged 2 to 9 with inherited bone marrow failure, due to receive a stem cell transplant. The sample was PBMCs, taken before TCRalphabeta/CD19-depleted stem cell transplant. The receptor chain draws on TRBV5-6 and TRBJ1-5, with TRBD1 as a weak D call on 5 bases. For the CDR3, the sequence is CASSWGRGGGNQPQHF. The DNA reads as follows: TGTGCCAGCAGCTGGGGGAGAGGTGGAGGCAATCAGCCCCAGCATTTT.